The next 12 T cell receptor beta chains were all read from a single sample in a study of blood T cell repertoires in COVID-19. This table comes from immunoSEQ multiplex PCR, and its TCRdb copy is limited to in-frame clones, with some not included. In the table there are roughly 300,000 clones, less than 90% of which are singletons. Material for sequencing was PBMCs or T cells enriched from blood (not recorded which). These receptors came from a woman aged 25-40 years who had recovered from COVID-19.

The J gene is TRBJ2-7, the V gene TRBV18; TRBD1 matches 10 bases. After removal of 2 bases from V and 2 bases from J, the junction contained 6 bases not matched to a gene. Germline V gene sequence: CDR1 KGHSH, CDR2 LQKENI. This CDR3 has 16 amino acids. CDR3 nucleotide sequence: TGTGCCAGCTCACCAGGGGCGGACAGGGGGGCCTACGAGCAGTACTTC. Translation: CASSPGADRGAYEQYF.

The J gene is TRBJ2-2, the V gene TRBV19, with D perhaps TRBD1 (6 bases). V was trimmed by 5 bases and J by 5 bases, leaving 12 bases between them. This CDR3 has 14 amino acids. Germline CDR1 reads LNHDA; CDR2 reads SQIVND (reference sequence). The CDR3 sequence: CASSYRVETGELFF. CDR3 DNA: TGTGCCAGTAGTTACAGGGTAGAGACCGGGGAGCTGTTTTTT.

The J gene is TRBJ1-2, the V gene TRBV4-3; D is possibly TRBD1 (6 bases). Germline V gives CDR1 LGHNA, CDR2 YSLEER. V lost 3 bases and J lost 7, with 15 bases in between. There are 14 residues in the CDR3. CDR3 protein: CASSHLGQIGGYTF. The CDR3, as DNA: TGCGCCAGCAGCCACCTTGGACAGATCGGTGGCTACACCTTC.

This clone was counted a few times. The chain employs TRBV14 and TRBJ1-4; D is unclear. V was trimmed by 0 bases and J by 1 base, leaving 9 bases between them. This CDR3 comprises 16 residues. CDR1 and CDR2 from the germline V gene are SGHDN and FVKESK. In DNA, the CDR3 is TGTGCCAGCAGCCAAGATTTGGGCAGAACTAATGAAAAACTGTTTTTT. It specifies CASSQDLGRTNEKLFF.

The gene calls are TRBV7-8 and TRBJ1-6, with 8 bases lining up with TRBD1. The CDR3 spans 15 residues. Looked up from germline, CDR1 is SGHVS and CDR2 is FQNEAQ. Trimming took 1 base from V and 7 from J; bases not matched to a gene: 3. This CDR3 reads CASSLGQGTNSPLHF. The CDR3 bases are TGTGCCAGCAGCTTAGGACAGGGGACAAATTCACCCCTCCACTTT.

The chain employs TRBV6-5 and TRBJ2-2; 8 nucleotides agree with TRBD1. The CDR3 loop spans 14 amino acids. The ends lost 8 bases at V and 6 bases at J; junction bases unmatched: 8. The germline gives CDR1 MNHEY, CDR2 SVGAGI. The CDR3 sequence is CASGRQGKSGELFF. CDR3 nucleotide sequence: TGTGCCAGCGGGAGACAGGGGAAATCCGGGGAGCTGTTTTTT.

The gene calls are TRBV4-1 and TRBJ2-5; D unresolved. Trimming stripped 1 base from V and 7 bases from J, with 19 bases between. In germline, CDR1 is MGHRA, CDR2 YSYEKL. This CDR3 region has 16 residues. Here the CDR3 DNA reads TGCGCCAGCAGCCAAGTTGATACAGACCGCCTTGGGACCCAGTACTTC. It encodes CASSQVDTDRLGTQYF.

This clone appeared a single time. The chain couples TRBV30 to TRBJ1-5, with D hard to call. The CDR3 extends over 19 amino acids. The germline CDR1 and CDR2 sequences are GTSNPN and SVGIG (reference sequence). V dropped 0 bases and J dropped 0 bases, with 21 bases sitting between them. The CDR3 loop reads CAWSVHVTEDPYSNQPQHF. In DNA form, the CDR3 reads TGTGCCTGGAGTGTACATGTGACGGAGGATCCCTATAGCAATCAGCCCCAGCATTTT.

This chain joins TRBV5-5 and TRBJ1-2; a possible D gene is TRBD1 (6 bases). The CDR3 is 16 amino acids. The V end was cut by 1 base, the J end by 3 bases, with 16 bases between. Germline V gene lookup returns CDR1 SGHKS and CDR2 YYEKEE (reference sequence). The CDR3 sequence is CASSLTGQPAYYGYTF. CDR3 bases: TGTGCCAGCAGCTTGACTGGACAGCCAGCCTACTATGGCTACACCTTC.

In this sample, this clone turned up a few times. The DNA of the CDR3 is TGTGCCAGCAGGGAACAGGGGGCCGGGGAGCTGTTTTTT. Protein product: CASREQGAGELFF. V gene TRBV2 combines with J gene TRBJ2-2, with TRBD1 matching 8 bases. Germline lookup yields CDR1 SNHLY and CDR2 FYNNEI. The V gene end was trimmed by 6 bases and the J gene end by 6 bases; junction bases not matched to a gene: 3. The CDR3 has 13 residues.

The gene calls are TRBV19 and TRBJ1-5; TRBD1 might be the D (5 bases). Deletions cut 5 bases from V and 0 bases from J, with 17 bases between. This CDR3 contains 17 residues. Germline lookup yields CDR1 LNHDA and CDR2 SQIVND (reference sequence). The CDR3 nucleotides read TGTGCCAGTAGTCGGGGGGGAGCCCGTAATAGCAATCAGCCCCAGCATTTT. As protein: CASSRGGARNSNQPQHF.

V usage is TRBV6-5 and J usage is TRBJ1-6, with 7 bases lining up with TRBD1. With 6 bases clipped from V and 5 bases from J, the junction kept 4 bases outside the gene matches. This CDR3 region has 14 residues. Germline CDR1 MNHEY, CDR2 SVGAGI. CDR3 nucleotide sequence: TGTGCCAGCAGAAGGGGACAGAATAATTCACCCCTCCACTTT. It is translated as CASRRGQNNSPLHF.